This T cell receptor (beta chain) was found in a study of STAT5B mutations in CD4+ large granular lymphocyte leukemia. About the study: The CDR3 'QG' motif was associated with a particular HLA allele among healthy donors.

Libraries were prepared by immunoSEQ multiplex PCR; TCRdb keeps only in-frame clonotypes and omits some of them. The sample has approximately 40,000 clones, 80% to 90% seen once. This CDR3 has 18 residues. Germline CDR1 is MDHEN and CDR2 is SYDVKM. After removal of 3 bases from V and 1 base from J, the junction contained 8 bases not matched to a gene. With regard to this clone: Its target is unknown.

Buffy coats from healthy blood donors served as controls. Study-level findings and limits: Around 25% of private leukemic clonotypes occurred rarely in other patients' non-leukemic repertoires.

What was sequenced was CD4+ T cells from blood buffy coats. The chain carries TRBV28 and TRBJ1-5, with TRBD1 identical over 11 bases. The sequence derives from a human donor in good health. The CDR3 spells CASSFTVGTGGSNQPQHF. CDR3 sequence (DNA): TGTGCCAGCAGTTTCACAGTAGGGACAGGGGGAAGCAATCAGCCCCAGCATTTT.